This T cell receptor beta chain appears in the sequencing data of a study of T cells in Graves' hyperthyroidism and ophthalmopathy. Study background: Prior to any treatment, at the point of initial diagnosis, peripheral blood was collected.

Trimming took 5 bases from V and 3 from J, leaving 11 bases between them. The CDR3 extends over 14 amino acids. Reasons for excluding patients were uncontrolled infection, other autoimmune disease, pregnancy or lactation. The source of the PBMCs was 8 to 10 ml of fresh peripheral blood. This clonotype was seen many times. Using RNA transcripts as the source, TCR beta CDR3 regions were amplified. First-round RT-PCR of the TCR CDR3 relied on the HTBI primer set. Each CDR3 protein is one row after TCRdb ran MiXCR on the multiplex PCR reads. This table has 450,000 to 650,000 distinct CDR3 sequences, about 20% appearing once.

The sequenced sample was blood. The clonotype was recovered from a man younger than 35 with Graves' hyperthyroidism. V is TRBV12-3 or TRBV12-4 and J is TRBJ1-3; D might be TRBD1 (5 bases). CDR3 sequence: CASSPRERGNTIYF. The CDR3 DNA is TGTGCCAGCAGTCCCAGGGAACGTGGAAACACCATATATTTT.